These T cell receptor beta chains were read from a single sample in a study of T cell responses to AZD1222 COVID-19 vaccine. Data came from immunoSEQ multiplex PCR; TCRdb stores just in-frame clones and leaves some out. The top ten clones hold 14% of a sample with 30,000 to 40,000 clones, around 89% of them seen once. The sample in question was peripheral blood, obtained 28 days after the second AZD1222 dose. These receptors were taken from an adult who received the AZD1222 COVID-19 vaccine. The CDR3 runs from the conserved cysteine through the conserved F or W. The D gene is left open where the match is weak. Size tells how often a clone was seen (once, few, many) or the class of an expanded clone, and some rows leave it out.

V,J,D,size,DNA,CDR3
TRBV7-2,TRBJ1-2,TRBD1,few,TGTGCCAGCAGCGCGCGGACAGGGGGTGGCTACACCTTC,CASSARTGGGYTF
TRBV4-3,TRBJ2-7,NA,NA,TGCGCCAGCAGCCAAGATTCGTTCCTCTACGAGCAGTACTTC,CASSQDSFLYEQYF
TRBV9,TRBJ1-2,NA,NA,TGTGCCAGCAGCGTAGTTGTCAGAAAAAGACCGGGACACGATGGCTACACCTTC,CASSVVVRKRPGHDGYTF
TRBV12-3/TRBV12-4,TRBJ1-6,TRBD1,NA,TGTGCCAGCAGTGATCAGGGACAGTCACCCCTCCACTTT,CASSDQGQSPLHF
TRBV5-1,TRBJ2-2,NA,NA,TGCGCCAGCAGCCGCAGGACGGGGCCCACCGGGGAGCTGTTTTTT,CASSRRTGPTGELFF
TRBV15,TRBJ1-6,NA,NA,TGTGCCACCAGCAGAGCACTTGACTATAATTCACCCCTCCACTTT,CATSRALDYNSPLHF
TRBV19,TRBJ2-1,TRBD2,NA,TGTGCCAGTAGTATAAGGGCTAGCGGGGGGGGTGAGCAGTTCTTC,CASSIRASGGGEQFF
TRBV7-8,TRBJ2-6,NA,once,TGTGCCAGCAGCCGCGACGGGGGGCTTTTGGCCAACGTCCTGACTTTC,CASSRDGGLLANVLTF
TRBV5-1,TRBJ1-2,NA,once,TGCGCCAGCAGCTTGGTGCAGGGGAACTATGGCTACACCTTC,CASSLVQGNYGYTF
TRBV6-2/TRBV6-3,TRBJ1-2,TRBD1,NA,TGTGCCAGCAGTCCCTCTTCAGGGGGCTTGCGTGGCTACACCTTC,CASSPSSGGLRGYTF
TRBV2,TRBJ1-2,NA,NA,TGTGCCAGCAGTGAAGATGAGGGGAGGCATGGCTACACCTTC,CASSEDEGRHGYTF
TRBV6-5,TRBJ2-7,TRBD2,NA,TGTGCCAGCAGTTACGCTAGCGGGGGGTCCTACGAGCAGTACTTC,CASSYASGGSYEQYF
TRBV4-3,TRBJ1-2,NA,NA,TGCGCCAGCAGCCAATTTGAGACAGGCCGAGGCTACACCTTC,CASSQFETGRGYTF
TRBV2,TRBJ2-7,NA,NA,TGTGCCAGCAGAGACCTCGTCCTGAACCCCTACGAGCAGTACTTC,CASRDLVLNPYEQYF
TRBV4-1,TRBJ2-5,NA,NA,TGCGCCAGCAGCCGGGAGGATCAAGAGACCCAGTACTTC,CASSREDQETQYF
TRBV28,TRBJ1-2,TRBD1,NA,TGTGCCAGCAGTAGACAGGGCGGCTATGGCTACACCTTC,CASSRQGGYGYTF
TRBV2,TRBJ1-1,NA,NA,TGTGCCAGCAGTGAGTGGAGGGAGAACACTGAAGCTTTCTTT,CASSEWRENTEAFF
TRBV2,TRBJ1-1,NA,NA,TGTGCCAGCAATCAGGGTGAGATTTGGTACACTGAAGCTTTCTTT,CASNQGEIWYTEAFF
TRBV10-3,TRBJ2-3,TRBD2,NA,TGTGCCATCATGCGGGGACTAGCGGGGGCCACAGATACGCAGTATTTT,CAIMRGLAGATDTQYF
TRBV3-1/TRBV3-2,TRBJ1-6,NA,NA,TGTGCCAGCAGCCAGTCACAGGATAATTCACCCCTCCACTTT,CASSQSQDNSPLHF